What follows are 8 T cell receptor beta chains derived from one specimen sequenced in a study of human T cells and chemical hapten exposure. TCRdb re-analysed the RACE reads in MiXCR, keeping a single row per CDR3 protein. The table has fewer than 150,000 distinct CDR3 sequences, around 11% seen once. Noted time point: patch test 2, 6 weeks after DPC sensitization. Treatment in this sample: therapeutic diphenylcyclopropenone sensitization with weekly scalp DPC. The specimen was whole blood, collected in connection with sensitization to the hapten diphenylcyclopropenone (DPC). The receptors come from a woman aged 45-60 years with alopecia areata. Some clones in this sample may be carry-over from other donors' samples.

This clonotype occurred a few times. V is TRBV7-3 and J is TRBJ2-1; 10 bases are a match to TRBD2. The junction had 4 bases not matched to a gene; V was cut back by 5 bases and J by 6 bases. Germline V CDR1 and CDR2: SGHTA, FQGTGA. The CDR3 length is 14 residues. CDR3 loop: CASSKSGRGNEQFF. CDR3 sequence (DNA): TGTGCCAGCAGCAAAAGCGGGAGGGGCAATGAGCAGTTCTTC.

The chain recombines TRBV29-1 with TRBJ1-3; no definite D call. Trimming pared 3 bases from V and 0 bases from J, leaving 6 bases between. Germline V gene lookup returns CDR1 SQVTM and CDR2 ANQGSEA. The CDR3 contains 13 residues. The CDR3 reads CSVEAHSGNTIYF. The CDR3, as DNA: TGCAGCGTTGAGGCCCACTCTGGAAACACCATATATTTT.

Only a few counts were recorded for this clonotype. CDR3 bases: TGTGCCAGCAGCTTAACGGGCTCCTTTGGGACAGGGGCTATGAATGAGCAGTTCTTC. As protein: CASSLTGSFGTGAMNEQFF. The J gene is TRBJ2-1, the V gene TRBV7-3, with 10 bases fitting TRBD1. The CDR3 is 19 amino acids. The V gene's germline CDR1 is SGHTA and CDR2 FQGTGA. Trimming cost V 0 bases and J 7 bases; bases outside gene matches: 15.

The CDR3 here is CSVEDPWSRSGNTIYF. CDR3 bases: TGCAGCGTTGAAGATCCCTGGTCCCGCTCTGGAAACACCATATATTTT. The V call is TRBV29-1, the J call TRBJ1-3; D is ambiguous. Trimming took off 0 bases at V and 0 bases at J, with 12 bases between the two ends. This CDR3 has 16 amino acids. From germline, CDR1 is SQVTM and CDR2 ANQGSEA.

The sample holds a few counts of this clonotype. The J gene is TRBJ2-7, the V gene TRBV29-1; D might be TRBD1 or TRBD2, each matching 6 bases. Germline V gene lookup returns CDR1 SQVTM and CDR2 ANQGSEA. V lost 7 bases, J lost 5 bases, and 15 bases lay in between. The length of the CDR3 is 12 residues. The CDR3 DNA reads as TGCAGCGCCTGGGGGCCGGGAGACGAGCAGTACTTC. Protein sequence: CSAWGPGDEQYF.

On this clonotype itself: It is unclear where the CDR3 begins or ends on the DNA, so no DNA is shown, and the CDR3 is as TCRdb lists it. The genes are TRBV6-5 and TRBJ1-3. CDR1 and CDR2 from the germline V gene are MNHEY and SVGAGI. The CDR3 has 15 residues if both end residues are counted. Here the CDR3 reads CASSTSVASGNTIYF.

This clonotype was recorded a few times. The chain carries TRBV7-2 and TRBJ2-3; D gene ambiguous. V was pared by 2 bases and J by 3 bases, with 12 bases between. This CDR3 spans 15 amino acids. CDR1 is SGHTA and CDR2 is FQGNSA in the germline V gene. The CDR3 DNA follows: TGTGCCAGCAGCTTAACGCAGGATCGGACAGATACGCAGTATTTT. It codes for CASSLTQDRTDTQYF.

This clonotype has a count of ten or more. This rearrangement joins TRBV6-2 or TRBV6-3 to TRBJ2-6; 7 bases are a match to TRBD1. CDR1 and CDR2 (germline): MNHEY, SVGEGT. There are 17 residues in the CDR3. Germline trimming cut 8 bases from V and 0 bases from J; bases unmatched to any gene: 10. CDR3 nucleotide sequence: TGTGCCAGCCTCAGGGGGACAGTTGTCTCTGGGGCCAACGTCCTGACTTTC. This sequence encodes CASLRGTVVSGANVLTF.